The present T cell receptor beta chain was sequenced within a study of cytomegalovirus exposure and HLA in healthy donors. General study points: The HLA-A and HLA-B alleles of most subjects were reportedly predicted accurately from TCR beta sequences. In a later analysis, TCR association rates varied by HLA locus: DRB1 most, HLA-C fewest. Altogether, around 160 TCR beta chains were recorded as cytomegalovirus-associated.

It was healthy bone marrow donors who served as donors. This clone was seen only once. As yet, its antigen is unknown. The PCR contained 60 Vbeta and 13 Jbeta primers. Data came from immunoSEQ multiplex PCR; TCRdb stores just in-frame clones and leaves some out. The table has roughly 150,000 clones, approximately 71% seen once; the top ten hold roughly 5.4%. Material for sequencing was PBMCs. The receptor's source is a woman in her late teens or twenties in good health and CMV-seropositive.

The CDR3 loop is CASSFGGEAQPQHF. In DNA, the CDR3 is TGTGCCAGCAGTTTTGGGGGGGAGGCTCAGCCCCAGCATTTT. V usage is TRBV28 and J usage is TRBJ1-5; D perhaps matches TRBD1 (5 bases). V gave up 3 bases and J gave up 6 bases, with 12 bases separating them. This CDR3 is 14 amino acids long. The germline V gene encodes CDR1 MDHEN and CDR2 SYDVKM. Full variable domain (remainder filled in from reference TRBV28 and TRBJ1-5): DVKVTQSSRYLVKRTGEKVFLECVQDMDHENMFWYRQDPGLGLRLIYFSYDVKMKEKGDIPEGYSVSREKKERFSLILESASTNQTSMYLCASSFGGEAQPQHFGDGTRLSIL.